These 16 T cell receptor beta chains were sequenced from one sample in a study of shared T cell receptors in the human thymus (dated by TCRdb to the early 2020s). The library was prepared using the immunoSEQ multiplex PCR assay. Entries here come from immuneACCESS through TCRdb and include only in-frame sequences with V and J called. Some clones fail to appear in such tables; in the studies checked, an unresolved V gene covers under half of the shortfall, and the cause of the remainder is unknown. Counted in this sample were 700,000 to 750,000 clones; approximately 85% of them appeared once. 0.0095% to 0.011% of the sample goes to the ten largest clones. This sample was also put to use in a study of human thymus T cells.

Material for sequencing was thymocytes. These receptors came from a girl under three years old with a congenital heart defect. Donor details come from another sample of the same person, matched by shared clones.

This chain uses TRBV19 with TRBJ1-2; D uncertain. Germline CDR1 reads LNHDA; CDR2 reads SQIVND (reference sequence). The V and J ends lost 9 bases and 8 bases respectively, with 16 bases between them. The CDR3 contains 12 residues. CDR3 coding DNA: TGTGCCAGCTTCCAAACAGAGACGGGCTACACCTTC. It translates to CASFQTETGYTF.

The chain combines TRBV12-5 with TRBJ2-1; 8 bases map to TRBD1. The V segment lost 2 bases and the J segment 4 bases; nucleotides outside the gene matches: 7. CDR1 LGHNT and CDR2 FRNRAP come from the germline V gene. The CDR3 has 16 amino acids. The CDR3 nucleotides read TGTGCTAGTGGTTTGAACGTCCGACAGGGGTACAATGAGCAGTTCTTC. Translation: CASGLNVRQGYNEQFF.

The rearrangement joins TRBV12-5 to TRBJ1-4; 7 bases agree with TRBD1. Germline lookup yields CDR1 LGHNT and CDR2 FRNRAP. This CDR3 is built from 18 residues. The trim removed 2 bases at V and 4 bases at J, leaving 13 bases unmatched. The CDR3 spells CASGLYTPQGRYNEKLFF. The CDR3 nucleotides are TGTGCTAGTGGTTTGTACACCCCACAGGGGAGGTATAATGAAAAACTGTTTTTT.

This sequence joins TRBV10-3 and TRBJ1-5, with D possibly TRBD1 on 5 matching bases. CDR1 ENHRY and CDR2 SYGVKD come from the germline V gene. V was shortened by 3 bases and J by 5 bases, with 14 bases between the two germline ends. The CDR3 runs to 15 residues. CDR3 region: CAISDKGPPYQPQHF. CDR3 sequence (DNA): TGTGCCATCAGTGATAAGGGGCCGCCTTATCAGCCCCAGCATTTT.

The rearrangement joins TRBV11-2 to TRBJ1-2; D ambiguous. CDR3 size: 15 residues. CDR1 and CDR2 from the germline V gene are SGHAT and FQNNGV. Trimming stripped 3 bases from V and 5 bases from J, with 16 bases between. The CDR3 DNA is TGTGCCAGCAGCTTCCGGGGAAGGGTTCGGTATGGCTACACCTTC. Protein: CASSFRGRVRYGYTF.

The chain recombines TRBV14 with TRBJ1-3; tentative D call: TRBD1 (6 bases). The CDR3 sequence is 16 residues long. CDR1 SGHDN and CDR2 FVKESK come from the germline V gene. Deletions cut 3 bases from V and 4 bases from J, with 16 bases between. This CDR3 is CASSQNEGENGNTIYF. CDR3 DNA sequence: TGTGCCAGCAGCCAGAATGAGGGGGAGAACGGAAACACCATATATTTT.

The chain employs TRBV7-9 and TRBJ1-2, with 8 bases aligning to TRBD1. The length of the CDR3 is 14 residues. Germline values: CDR1 SEHNR, CDR2 FQNEAQ (reference sequence). Germline trimming cut 1 base from V and 8 bases from J; bases unmatched to any gene: 6. Here the CDR3 reads CASSLGTGGGGYTF. CDR3 nucleotides: TGTGCCAGCAGCTTAGGCACAGGGGGGGGAGGCTACACCTTC.

This rearrangement joins TRBV5-1 to TRBJ2-6; possible D gene TRBD1, 5 bases. From germline, CDR1 is SGHRS and CDR2 YFSETQ. V was shortened by 3 bases and J by 0 bases, with 10 bases between the two germline ends. The CDR3 is 16 residues long. DNA of the CDR3: TGCGCCAGCAGCTCTTACGACAGCTCTGGGGCCAACGTCCTGACTTTC. It specifies CASSSYDSSGANVLTF.

V is TRBV19 and J is TRBJ1-2; D not resolved. Trimming removed 7 bases at V and 0 bases at J, with 12 bases between. This CDR3 has 14 amino acids. Germline V gene data show CDR1 as LNHDA and CDR2 as SQIVND (reference sequence). This CDR3 is CASKSRISNYGYTF. The CDR3 DNA follows: TGTGCCAGTAAATCCCGTATCTCTAACTATGGCTACACCTTC.

The rearrangement joins TRBV4-2 to TRBJ2-5, with D perhaps matching TRBD2 (5 bases). Trimming removed 5 bases at V and 1 base at J, with 14 bases between. The CDR3 loop spans 15 amino acids. CDR1 and CDR2 from the germline V gene are LGHNA and YNFKEQ. CDR3 sequence: CASSSLRAPQETQYF. CDR3 nucleotide sequence: TGTGCCAGCAGCTCCTTGCGGGCACCCCAAGAGACCCAGTACTTC.

The rearrangement joins TRBV12-5 to TRBJ2-2; the D gene is possibly TRBD2 (6 bases). Trimming stripped 2 bases from V and 6 bases from J, with 16 bases between. CDR1 is LGHNT, CDR2 FRNRAP, per germline. The CDR3 totals 16 residues. Here the CDR3 reads CASGLMGSPGAGELFF. The CDR3 DNA sequence: TGTGCTAGTGGTTTGATGGGCAGCCCGGGGGCCGGGGAGCTGTTTTTT.

The chain carries TRBV5-1 and TRBJ2-3; the D is unclear. This CDR3 contains 15 residues. V lost 4 bases and J 1 base, leaving 13 bases between the germline ends. The germline V gene has CDR1 SGHRS and CDR2 YFSETQ. This chain's CDR3 is CASSPGEWGTDTQYF. CDR3 DNA: TGCGCCAGCAGCCCGGGTGAGTGGGGCACAGATACGCAGTATTTT.

This clone was counted a single time. This chain uses TRBV4-2 with TRBJ2-3; 11 nucleotides match TRBD2. CDR1 LGHNA and CDR2 YNFKEQ come from the germline V gene. The CDR3 consists of 24 residues. Unmatched junction bases numbered 30, after V lost 2 bases and J lost 5 bases. CDR3 residues: CASSQSPIARTSGGTLMDGDTQYF. The CDR3, as DNA: TGTGCCAGCAGCCAATCACCGATAGCCCGTACTAGCGGGGGAACCTTGATGGATGGAGATACGCAGTATTTT.

This sequence joins TRBV19 and TRBJ1-2; 7 bases line up with TRBD1. The germline V gene has CDR1 LNHDA and CDR2 SQIVND (reference sequence). This CDR3 comprises 14 residues. The trim removed 5 bases at V and 7 bases at J, leaving 10 bases unmatched. CDR3 coding DNA: TGTGCCAGTAGTCCGAACAGGGGATTATTTGGCTACACCTTC. Translated, it gives CASSPNRGLFGYTF.

This clone was counted once. The rearrangement joins TRBV5-4 to TRBJ1-1; tentatively, D is TRBD1 (6 bases). Germline V gives CDR1 SGHNT, CDR2 YYREEE (reference sequence). Trimming removed 2 bases from V and 3 bases from J, with 17 bases in between. CDR3 length equals 16 residues. CDR3 residues: CASSLFTITGHTEAFF. Here the CDR3 DNA reads TGTGCCAGCAGCTTATTTACGATTACAGGGCACACTGAAGCTTTCTTT. The whole variable domain, filled in from reference TRBV5-4 and TRBJ1-1, reads ETGVTQSPTHLIKTRGQQVTLRCSSQSGHNTVSWYQQALGQGPQFIFQYYREEENGRGNFPPRFSGLQFPNYSSELNVNALELDDSALYLCASSLFTITGHTEAFFGQGTRLTVV.

The rearrangement uses TRBV9 and TRBJ1-2, with D unclear. V lost 3 bases and J 0 bases, leaving 27 bases between the germline ends. The CDR3 runs 20 residues. The germline gives CDR1 SGDLS, CDR2 YYNGEE. CDR3 bases: TGTGCCAGCAGCGGAGGCTCTGAGGTGGTTTTAGACGGGACTAACTATGGCTACACCTTC. Translating it yields CASSGGSEVVLDGTNYGYTF. Filled out from reference TRBV9 and TRBJ1-2, the complete variable domain reads DSGVTQTPKHLITATGQRVTLRCSPRSGDLSVYWYQQSLDQGLQFLIQYYNGEERAKGNILERFSAQQFPDLHSELNLSSLELGDSALYFCASSGGSEVVLDGTNYGYTFGSGTRLTVV.